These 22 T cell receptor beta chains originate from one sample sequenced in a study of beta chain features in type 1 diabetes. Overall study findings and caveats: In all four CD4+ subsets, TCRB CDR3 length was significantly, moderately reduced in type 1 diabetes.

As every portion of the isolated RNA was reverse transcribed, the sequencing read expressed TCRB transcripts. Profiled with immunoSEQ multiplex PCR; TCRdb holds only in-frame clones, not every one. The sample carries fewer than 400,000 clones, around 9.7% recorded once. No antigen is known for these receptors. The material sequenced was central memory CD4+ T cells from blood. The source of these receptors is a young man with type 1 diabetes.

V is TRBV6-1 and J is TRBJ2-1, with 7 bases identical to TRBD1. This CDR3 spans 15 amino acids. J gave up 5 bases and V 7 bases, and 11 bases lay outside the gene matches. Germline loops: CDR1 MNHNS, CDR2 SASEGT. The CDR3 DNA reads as TGTGCCAGCACCCGGGACAGAAACAATAACAATGAGCAGTTCTTC. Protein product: CASTRDRNNNNEQFF.

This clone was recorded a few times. DNA of the CDR3: TGCGCCAGCATTGGGACAGTGAACACTGAAGCTTTCTTT. As protein: CASIGTVNTEAFF. J is TRBJ1-1 and V is TRBV5-1; 7 bases map to TRBD1. Trimming at V came to 6 bases and at J to 0 bases, leaving 2 bases not matched to a gene. Germline-derived CDR1 and CDR2 are SGHRS and YFSETQ. CDR3 length equals 13 residues.

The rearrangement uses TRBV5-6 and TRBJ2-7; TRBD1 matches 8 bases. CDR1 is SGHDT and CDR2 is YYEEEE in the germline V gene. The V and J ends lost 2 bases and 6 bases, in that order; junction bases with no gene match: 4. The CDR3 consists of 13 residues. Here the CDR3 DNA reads TGTGCCAGCAGCTTCGGACAGGGCCGCGAGCAGTACTTC. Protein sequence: CASSFGQGREQYF.

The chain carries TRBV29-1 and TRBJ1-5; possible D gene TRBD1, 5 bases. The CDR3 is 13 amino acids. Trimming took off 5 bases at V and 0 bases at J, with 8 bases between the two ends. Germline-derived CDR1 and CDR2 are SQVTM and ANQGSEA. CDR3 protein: CSVSQGSNQPQHF. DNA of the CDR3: TGCAGCGTTTCTCAGGGTAGCAATCAGCCCCAGCATTTT.

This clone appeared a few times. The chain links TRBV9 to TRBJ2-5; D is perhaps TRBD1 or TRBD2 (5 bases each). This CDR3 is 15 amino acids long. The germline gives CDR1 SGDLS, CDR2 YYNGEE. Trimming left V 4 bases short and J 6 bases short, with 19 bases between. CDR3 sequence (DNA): TGTGCCAGCAGCCCAGTTGGGACGGCTGGAAAGACCCAGTACTTC. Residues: CASSPVGTAGKTQYF.

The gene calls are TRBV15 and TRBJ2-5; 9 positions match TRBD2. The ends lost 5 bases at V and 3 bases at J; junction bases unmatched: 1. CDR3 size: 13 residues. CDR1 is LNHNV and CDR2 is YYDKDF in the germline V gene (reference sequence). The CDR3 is CATSPSGEETQYF. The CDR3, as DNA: TGTGCCACCAGCCCTAGCGGGGAAGAGACCCAGTACTTC. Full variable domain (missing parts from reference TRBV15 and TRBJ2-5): DAMVIQNPRYQVTQFGKPVTLSCSQTLNHNVMYWYQQKSSQAPKLLFHYYDKDFNNEADTPDNFQSRRPNTSFCFLDIRSPGLGDTAMYLCATSPSGEETQYFGPGTRLLVL.

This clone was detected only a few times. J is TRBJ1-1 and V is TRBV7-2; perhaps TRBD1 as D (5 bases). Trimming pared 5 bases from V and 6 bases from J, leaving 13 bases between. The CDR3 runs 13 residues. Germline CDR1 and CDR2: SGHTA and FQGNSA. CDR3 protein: CASSVREGPEAFF. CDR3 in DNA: TGTGCCAGCAGCGTCAGGGAAGGCCCTGAAGCTTTCTTT.

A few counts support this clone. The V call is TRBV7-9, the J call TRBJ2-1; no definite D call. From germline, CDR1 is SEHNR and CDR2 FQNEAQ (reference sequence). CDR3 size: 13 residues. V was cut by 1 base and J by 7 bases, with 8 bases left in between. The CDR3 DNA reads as TGTGCCAGCAGCTTAGTGGGATGGAATGAGCAGTTCTTC. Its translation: CASSLVGWNEQFF.

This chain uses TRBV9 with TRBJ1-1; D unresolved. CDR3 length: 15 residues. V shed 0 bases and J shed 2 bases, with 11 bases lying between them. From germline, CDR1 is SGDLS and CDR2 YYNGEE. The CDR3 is CASSVDVQSNTEAFF. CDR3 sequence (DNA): TGTGCCAGCAGCGTAGATGTTCAGAGCAACACTGAAGCTTTCTTT. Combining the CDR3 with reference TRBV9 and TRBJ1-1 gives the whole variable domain DSGVTQTPKHLITATGQRVTLRCSPRSGDLSVYWYQQSLDQGLQFLIQYYNGEERAKGNILERFSAQQFPDLHSELNLSSLELGDSALYFCASSVDVQSNTEAFFGQGTRLTVV.

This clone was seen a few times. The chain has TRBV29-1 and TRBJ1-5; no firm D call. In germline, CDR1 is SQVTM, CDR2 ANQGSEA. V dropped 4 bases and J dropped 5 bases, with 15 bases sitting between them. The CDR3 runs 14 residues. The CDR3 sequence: CSVASNPGDQPQHF. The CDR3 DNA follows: TGCAGCGTTGCTAGCAATCCCGGGGATCAGCCCCAGCATTTT.

The CDR3 loop reads CASSPLTGAYEQYF. DNA for the CDR3: TGTGCCAGCTCACCGTTGACAGGGGCCTACGAGCAGTACTTC. The V and J genes are TRBV18 and TRBJ2-7; 8 bases line up with TRBD1. This CDR3 comprises 14 residues. CDR1 and CDR2 (germline): KGHSH, LQKENI. The V and J ends lost 3 bases and 2 bases, in that order; junction bases with no gene match: 3. The whole variable domain, filled in from reference TRBV18 and TRBJ2-7, reads NAGVMQNPRHLVRRRGQEARLRCSPMKGHSHVYWYRQLPEEGLKFMVYLQKENIIDESGMPKERFSAEFPKEGPSILRIQQVVRGDSAAYFCASSPLTGAYEQYFGPGTRLTVT.

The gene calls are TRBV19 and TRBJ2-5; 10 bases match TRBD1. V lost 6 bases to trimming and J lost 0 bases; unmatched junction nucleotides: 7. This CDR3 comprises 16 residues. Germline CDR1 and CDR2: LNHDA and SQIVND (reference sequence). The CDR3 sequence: CASSSGTGVYQETQYF. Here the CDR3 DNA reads TGTGCCAGTAGCTCCGGGACAGGGGTCTACCAAGAGACCCAGTACTTC.

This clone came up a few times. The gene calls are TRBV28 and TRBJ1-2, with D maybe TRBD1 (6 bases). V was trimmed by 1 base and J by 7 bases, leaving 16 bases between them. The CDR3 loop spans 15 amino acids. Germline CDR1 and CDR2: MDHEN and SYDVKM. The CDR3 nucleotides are TGTGCCAGCAGTTTATACGGAGGGGGAATAAGTGGCTACACCTTC. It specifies CASSLYGGGISGYTF.

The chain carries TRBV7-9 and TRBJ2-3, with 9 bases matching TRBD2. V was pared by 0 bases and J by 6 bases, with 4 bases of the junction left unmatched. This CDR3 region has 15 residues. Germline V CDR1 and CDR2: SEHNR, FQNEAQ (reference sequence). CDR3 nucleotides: TGTGCCAGCAGCTTAGCCCTAGCGGGGATCGATACGCAGTATTTT. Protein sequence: CASSLALAGIDTQYF.

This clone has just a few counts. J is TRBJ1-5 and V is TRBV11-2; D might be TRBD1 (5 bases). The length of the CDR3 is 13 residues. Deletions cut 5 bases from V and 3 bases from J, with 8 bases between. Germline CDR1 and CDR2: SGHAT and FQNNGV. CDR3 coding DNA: TGTGCCAGCAGCCGGGACCCCAATCAGCCCCAGCATTTT. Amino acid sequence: CASSRDPNQPQHF.

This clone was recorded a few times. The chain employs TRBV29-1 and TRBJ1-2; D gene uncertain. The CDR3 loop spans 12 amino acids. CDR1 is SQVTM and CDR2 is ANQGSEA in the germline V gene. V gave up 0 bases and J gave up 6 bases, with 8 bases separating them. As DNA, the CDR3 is TGCAGCGTTGAAGACAATTCGGATGGCTACACCTTC. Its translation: CSVEDNSDGYTF.

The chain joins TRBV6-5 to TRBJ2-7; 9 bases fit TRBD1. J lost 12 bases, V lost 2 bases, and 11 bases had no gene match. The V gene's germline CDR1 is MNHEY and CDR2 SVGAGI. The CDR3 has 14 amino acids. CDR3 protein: CASSYPLGQGWMYF. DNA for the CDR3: TGTGCCAGCAGTTACCCTTTAGGACAGGGGTGGATGTACTTC.

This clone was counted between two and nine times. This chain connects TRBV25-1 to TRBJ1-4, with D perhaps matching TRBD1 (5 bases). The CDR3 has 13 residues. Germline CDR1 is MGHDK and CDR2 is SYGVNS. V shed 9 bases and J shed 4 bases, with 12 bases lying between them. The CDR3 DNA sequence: TGTGCCAGTAACCGGGACGGTAATGAAAAACTGTTTTTT. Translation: CASNRDGNEKLFF.

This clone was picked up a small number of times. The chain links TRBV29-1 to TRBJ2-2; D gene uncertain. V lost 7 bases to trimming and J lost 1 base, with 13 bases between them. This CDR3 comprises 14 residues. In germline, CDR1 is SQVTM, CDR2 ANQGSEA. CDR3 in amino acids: CSAGRPENTGELFF. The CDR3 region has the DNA TGCAGCGCCGGTAGGCCAGAGAACACCGGGGAGCTGTTTTTT.

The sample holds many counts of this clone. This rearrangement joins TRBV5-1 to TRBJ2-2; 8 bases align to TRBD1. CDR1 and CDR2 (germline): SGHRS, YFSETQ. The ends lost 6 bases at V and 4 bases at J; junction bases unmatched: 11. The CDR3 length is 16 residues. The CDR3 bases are TGCGCCAGCACCGACAAGAGGACAGGGTTCACCGGGGAGCTGTTTTTT. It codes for CASTDKRTGFTGELFF.

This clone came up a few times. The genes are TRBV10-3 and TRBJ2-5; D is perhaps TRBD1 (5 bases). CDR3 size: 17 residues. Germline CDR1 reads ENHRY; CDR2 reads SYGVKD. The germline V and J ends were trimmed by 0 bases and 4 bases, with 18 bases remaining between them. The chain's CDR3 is CAISESLGLQEGETQYF. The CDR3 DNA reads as TGTGCCATCAGTGAGTCGTTAGGCCTACAGGAAGGAGAGACCCAGTACTTC.

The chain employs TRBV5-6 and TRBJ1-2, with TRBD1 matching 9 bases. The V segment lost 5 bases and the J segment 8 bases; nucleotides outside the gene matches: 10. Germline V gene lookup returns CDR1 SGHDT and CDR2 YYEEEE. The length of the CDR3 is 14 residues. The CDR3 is CASSPPTGGEGYTF. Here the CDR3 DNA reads TGTGCCAGCAGTCCACCTACAGGGGGCGAGGGCTACACCTTC.